A single sample is the source of the 11 T cell receptor beta chains below, sequenced in a study of beta chain features in type 1 diabetes (dated by TCRdb to 2017 to 2018). The receptor library was made with the immunoSEQ multiplex PCR assay. The entire isolated RNA was reverse transcribed using the High Capacity cDNA Reverse Transcription Kit, and thus expressed TCRB transcripts were sequenced. TCRdb stores this immuneACCESS table with in-frame sequences only. Part of the clones is absent; in the studies checked, under half of the shortfall reflects unresolved V genes, and no reason is known for the rest. The sample has some 500,000 clones on record, roughly 11% of them singletons. 0.045% to 0.06% of the sample rests with the top ten. The sample was naive CD4+ T cells from blood. The sample's cell subset or site label, decoded: true naive CD4+ T cells. These receptors were taken from a woman between 18 and 29 years old in good health.

There are a few counts of this clone. The chain employs TRBV5-1 and TRBJ2-5; no definite D call. CDR3 length equals 14 residues. Germline CDR1 is SGHRS and CDR2 is YFSETQ. Trimming took off 4 bases at V and 1 base at J, with 11 bases between the two ends. CDR3 protein: CASSVGGSQETQYF. DNA for the CDR3: TGCGCCAGCAGCGTAGGTGGCAGCCAAGAGACCCAGTACTTC.

CDR3 amino acids: CASSPPGTGVFFEQFF. For the CDR3, the DNA is TGTGCCAGCTCACCGCCCGGGACAGGGGTCTTCTTTGAGCAGTTCTTC. This chain links TRBV18 with TRBJ2-1, with TRBD1 matching 10 bases. The CDR3 is made up of 16 amino acids. The J segment lost 9 bases and the V segment lost 3 bases, leaving 11 bases of the junction unmatched. The germline gives CDR1 KGHSH, CDR2 LQKENI.

The V gene is TRBV6-6, the J gene TRBJ2-5; no clear D gene. Between the trimmed V and J ends, which lost 0 bases and 3 bases, there was a span of 8 bases. Germline CDR1 MNHNY, CDR2 SVGAGI (reference sequence). The length of the CDR3 is 14 residues. CDR3 sequence: CASSYSSGEETQYF. The CDR3 DNA reads TGTGCCAGCAGTTACTCGTCCGGAGAAGAGACCCAGTACTTC.

The chain employs TRBV9 and TRBJ2-1; D is uncertain. The V gene lost 0 bases and the J gene lost 7 bases, with 8 bases spanning the gap. Germline V gene data show CDR1 as SGDLS and CDR2 as YYNGEE. This CDR3 region has 13 residues. The CDR3 DNA follows: TGTGCCAGCAGCGTAGCTGTAAGTAATGAGCAGTTCTTC. This codes for CASSVAVSNEQFF.

The J gene is TRBJ2-1, the V gene TRBV5-6; tentative D call: TRBD1 (6 bases). The ends were cut back, 3 bases at V and 7 bases at J, with 8 bases in the middle. Germline V gene data show CDR1 as SGHDT and CDR2 as YYEEEE. This CDR3 spans 12 amino acids. The CDR3 bases are TGTGCCAGCAGCTCTACAGGGAATGAGCAGTTCTTC. The encoded protein is CASSSTGNEQFF.

This clone was counted a few times. The chain carries TRBV27 and TRBJ2-1; 7 bases fit TRBD1. The CDR3 sequence is 14 residues long. The germline V gene has CDR1 MNHEY and CDR2 SMNVEV (reference sequence). Trimming cost V 5 bases and J 3 bases; bases outside gene matches: 4. Here the CDR3 reads CASSPQGRYNEQFF. In nucleotides, the CDR3 is TGTGCCAGCAGTCCACAGGGGCGCTACAATGAGCAGTTCTTC.

This clone was detected only a few times. Other DNA sequences in this specimen translate into the identical CDR3. The chain uses TRBV7-3 and TRBJ2-7; D ambiguous. Trimming stripped 0 bases from V and 6 bases from J, with 6 bases between. The CDR3 has 12 amino acids. The germline V gene encodes CDR1 SGHTA and CDR2 FQGTGA. CDR3 sequence reads: CASSLTAGEQYF. CDR3 nucleotides: TGTGCCAGCAGCTTAACCGCCGGCGAGCAGTACTTC.

There are a few counts of this clone. The rearrangement links TRBV6-5 to TRBJ1-1, with D hard to call. V dropped 2 bases and J dropped 3 bases, with 13 bases sitting between them. The CDR3 runs to 15 residues. Looked up from germline, CDR1 is MNHEY and CDR2 is SVGAGI. CDR3 in amino acids: CASSYLTRADTEAFF. As DNA, the CDR3 is TGTGCCAGCAGTTACCTGACCCGAGCGGACACTGAAGCTTTCTTT.

This chain uses TRBV9 with TRBJ1-6; D is perhaps TRBD1 (6 bases). Germline CDR1 reads SGDLS; CDR2 reads YYNGEE. The CDR3 contains 13 residues. The germline V and J ends were trimmed by 8 bases and 6 bases, with 12 bases remaining between them. The CDR3 nucleotides are TGTGCCAGTAAGGGGGAGATTAATTCACCCCTCCACTTT. Translation: CASKGEINSPLHF.

This clone was observed a handful of times. The chain combines TRBV25-1 with TRBJ2-3, with TRBD1 as a possible D gene (6 bases). The CDR3 runs to 13 residues. Germline V gene lookup returns CDR1 MGHDK and CDR2 SYGVNS. Trimming removed 7 bases at V and 7 bases at J, with 15 bases between. CDR3 region: CASNVAGANTQYF. CDR3 sequence (DNA): TGTGCCAGCAATGTAGCAGGGGCGAATACGCAGTATTTT.

This clone was seen more than once but under ten times. The chain's CDR3 is CASSILVVAGGPNEQFF. As DNA, the CDR3 is TGTGCCAGCAGCATCCTCGTGGTAGCGGGAGGGCCCAATGAGCAGTTCTTC. The genes are TRBV11-2 and TRBJ2-1, with 11 bases lining up with TRBD2. This CDR3 spans 17 amino acids. In germline, CDR1 is SGHAT, CDR2 FQNNGV. After removal of 5 bases from V and 6 bases from J, the junction contained 12 bases not matched to a gene.